A selection of T cell receptor beta chains follows, all from one sample in a study of T cells in Graves' hyperthyroidism and ophthalmopathy. TCRdb itself ran the multiplex PCR reads through MiXCR, one entry per CDR3 protein. The table lists around 700,000 distinct CDR3 sequences, roughly 20% of them singletons. What was sequenced was blood. The receptor set was obtained from a woman in her forties or fifties with Graves' hyperthyroidism that later progressed to Graves' ophthalmopathy. The CDR3 runs from the conserved cysteine through the conserved F or W. D genes are given only for firm matches. The size of a clone is reported for some rows only, either as once, few or many, or as a class for expanded clones.

V gene	D gene	clone size	J gene	CDR3 DNA	CDR3 protein
TRBV20-1	.	.	TRBJ2-7	TGCAGTGCTAGATCTGGAAAAAGCTCCTACGAGCAGTACTTC	CSARSGKSSYEQYF
TRBV6-1	.	.	TRBJ2-1	TGTGCCAGCAGTGTGGACCGAGACTACAATGAGCAGTTCTTC	CASSVDRDYNEQFF
TRBV3-1	.	.	TRBJ1-6	TGTGCCAGCAGCCAAGTGTTAGCCTCTTTGGCCTCACCCCTCCACTTT	CASSQVLASLASPLHF
TRBV9	TRBD1	few	TRBJ2-2	TGTGCCAGCAGCGCTTCCGGGACAGATAACACCGGGGAGCTGTTTTTT	CASSASGTDNTGELFF
TRBV20-1	.	few	TRBJ2-7	TGCAGTGCTATCCCAACGGGACTCTACGAGCAGTACTTC	CSAIPTGLYEQYF
TRBV7-6	.	few	TRBJ2-7	TGTGCCAGCAGCTTAGTGGGAAACGGTGAGCAGTATTTC	CASSLVGNGEQYF
TRBV29-1	.	few	TRBJ2-5	TGCAGCGTTGACCCGGGACCCATCCAAGAGACCCAGTACTTC	CSVDPGPIQETQYF
TRBV18	.	many	TRBJ1-4	TGTGCCAGCTCACCATCGGCAGCGGCAAAACTGTTTTTT	CASSPSAAAKLFF
TRBV19	TRBD1	few	TRBJ2-3	TGTGCCAGTAGAACAGACCGGGACAGTGGTCGAGATACGCAGTATTTT	CASRTDRDSGRDTQYF
TRBV10-3	.	.	TRBJ1-5	TGTGCCATCAGTGAGGAGGGAGGCAATCAGCCCCAGCATTTT	CAISEEGGNQPQHF
TRBV5-1	TRBD1	.	TRBJ2-2	TGCGCCAGCATGAGGGACAGGGGGGACACCGGGGAGCTGTTTTTT	CASMRDRGDTGELFF